This TCR beta chain was obtained from a study of T-cell memory formation after mild COVID-19. One entry per CDR3 protein results from TCRdb running MiXCR on the 5' RACE reads. Of hundreds of thousands of distinct CDR3 sequences in the sample, 20% to 30% were seen once. This CDR3 is 15 amino acids long. Germline CDR1 reads MGHRA; CDR2 reads YSYEKL. The ends lost 1 base at V and 2 bases at J; junction bases unmatched: 5. Points from the study as a whole: Clones which contracted sat mainly in CM and EM if CD4+, and in EMRA if CD8+.

This clonotype was recorded a few times. Its antigen is unknown. The TCR sequence derives from an adult woman who had mild COVID-19 (a few samples of this study predate the infection). Cell type and time point are not known. The sequenced sample consisted of PBMCs or a T cell subset sorted from them (not recorded which). The V call is TRBV4-1, the J call TRBJ2-7; the match to TRBD2 covers 7 bases. CDR3 protein: CASSQVLADTYEQYF. The DNA for the CDR3 is TGCGCCAGCAGCCAAGTCCTAGCGGATACCTACGAGCAGTACTTC.